This T cell receptor (beta chain) was documented in a study of CD8 T cells in ankylosing spondylitis. Regarding the study as a whole: Disease-linked clones were found to be CD8+ and relatively rare in peripheral blood. Characteristic, it appeared, of ankylosing spondylitis blood was a TCR beta motif of 7 or 8 highly homologous variants.

With regard to this clonotype: Its antigen is unknown.

CDR1 and CDR2 from the germline V gene are LGHNA and YSLEER. The CDR3 loop spans 18 amino acids. V lost 0 bases, J lost 3 bases, and 7 bases stayed unmatched. TCRdb re-called the 5' RACE reads through MiXCR, storing one row per CDR3 protein. The table lists roughly 160,000 distinct CDR3 sequences, roughly 10% of them singletons, with less than 15% in the top ten. The chain uses TRBV4-3 and TRBJ2-1; 11 bases match TRBD1. This TCR derives from a female donor with ankylosing spondylitis or in good health (not recorded which). Sample: blood, either unsorted or a sorted T cell fraction (not recorded which). The chain's CDR3 is CASSQDNRGQGVYNEQFF. The DNA of the CDR3 is TGCGCCAGCAGCCAAGATAATCGGGGACAGGGGGTCTACAATGAGCAGTTCTTC.